This note documents a single T cell receptor (beta chain) sequence. Original data processing: Reference gene primer amplification in the assay estimated nucleated cell counts. Assay used: immunoSEQ multiplex PCR; TCRdb lists only in-frame clones, some missing. That table is the source of V, J and clone size, and D and trimming were worked out from the DNA. Here the sample spans about 39,000 clones, about 85% being singletons. This specimen belongs to a study of blood T cell repertoires in COVID-19. As for the study in general: Acute-phase and convalescent COVID-19 samples originated in the United States, Italy and Spain. From T cells, B-cell-depleted T cells, or PBMCs came the material, which was cDNA or gDNA.

The ends lost 5 bases at V and 10 bases at J; junction bases unmatched: 18. The CDR3 runs 17 residues. Germline V gene lookup returns CDR1 LNHDA and CDR2 SQIVND (reference sequence). The sample consisted of peripheral blood. This clonotype was sampled from a man aged 55-75 years with acute or convalescent COVID-19. The J gene is TRBJ1-5, the V gene TRBV19; 9 positions match TRBD1. The chain's CDR3 is CASSAPGQGVGGQPQHF. DNA of the CDR3: TGTGCCAGTAGTGCCCCGGGACAGGGAGTCGGAGGGCAACCCCAGCATTTT.